This T cell receptor (beta chain) was sequenced for a study of vaccination and CD4 T cells after COVID-19. The CDR3 consists of 14 residues. Germline V CDR1 and CDR2: KGHSH, LQKENI. Trimming took 5 bases from V and 0 from J, leaving 10 bases between them. Stated treatment: roughly 10-day PBMC culture with coronavirus spike peptide pools or control peptides (ViraFEST assay). US Alpha, Beta and Delta variants postdated the positive PCR dates, which ran from March to December 2020. An Oncomine TCR Beta short-read assay was used to sequence the DNA from cultured CD4+ T cells. After culture, CD4+ T cells served as the source for genomic DNA extraction. One entry per CDR3 protein, called by TCRdb with MiXCR from the PCR reads. The sample records around 10,000 distinct CDR3 sequences, roughly 67% being singletons. Of note for this clonotype: What it binds is unknown.

The rearrangement links TRBV18 to TRBJ1-1; D is unclear. This sequence originates from a human donor who had recovered from COVID-19. What was sequenced was CD4+ T cells from blood, cultured in vitro. The chain's CDR3 is CASSSDGLNTEAFF. CDR3 DNA sequence: TGTGCCAGCTCATCCGACGGCCTGAACACTGAAGCTTTCTTT.